This is a list of T cell receptor beta chains from one sample in a study of T cell responses to AZD1222 COVID-19 vaccine. Repertoires were generated with immunoSEQ multiplex PCR, while TCRdb's copy carries only in-frame clones and drops some. The table has about 150,000 clones, roughly 91% seen once. Source: peripheral blood, taken on day 0 of AZD1222 vaccination. All receptors come from an adult in good health. Both conserved end residues are part of each CDR3. The order of the fields is D gene, J gene, V gene, CDR3 DNA, CDR3 protein. The D gene is left open where the match is weak.

>TRBD1|TRBJ1-4|TRBV5-6
TGTGCCAGCAGCTTGGTATACCGGACAGGGGATAATAATGAAAAACTGTTTTTT
CASSLVYRTGDNNEKLFF
>TRBD2|TRBJ2-2|TRBV6-6
TGTGCCAGCAGTTTGGGGACTAGCGGATTTTTT
CASSLGTSGFF
>TRBD1|TRBJ1-2|TRBV5-5
TGTGCCAGCAGCCCACCGGGACAGAAGAATGGCTACACCTTC
CASSPPGQKNGYTF
>.|TRBJ2-1|TRBV6-6
TGTGCCAGCGAAGGGAGCTCCTACAATGAGCAGTTCTTC
CASEGSSYNEQFF
>.|TRBJ2-1|TRBV19
TGTGCCAGTAGTTTTTTTGAGGTGCACGATGAGCAGTTCTTC
CASSFFEVHDEQFF
>.|TRBJ1-5|TRBV28
TGTGCCAGCAGTTTATCTGGGTGGGGCAATCAGCCCCAGCATTTT
CASSLSGWGNQPQHF
>.|TRBJ2-7|TRBV4-3
TGCGCCAGCAGCCAAGATCGGGCGGGCTTCTCCTACGAGCAGTACTTC
CASSQDRAGFSYEQYF
>TRBD2|TRBJ2-1|TRBV7-9
TGTGCCAGCGGGACTAGCGACGAGCAGTTCTTC
CASGTSDEQFF
>TRBD2|TRBJ2-3|TRBV7-6
TGTGCCAGCAGCCTTCTGGCCCCAACTAGCGGGGGCAGCACAGATACGCAGTATTTT
CASSLLAPTSGGSTDTQYF
>.|TRBJ2-7|TRBV30
TGTGCCTGGAGTGGACAGTACGAGCAGTACTTC
CAWSGQYEQYF
>.|TRBJ1-2|TRBV10-3
TGTGCCATCAGTGTAGGAAATGGCTACACCTTC
CAISVGNGYTF
>.|TRBJ2-7|TRBV18
TGTGCCAGCTCACCGATGGCAAACTACGAGCAGTACTTC
CASSPMANYEQYF
>.|TRBJ1-1|TRBV6-5
TGTGCCAGCATTGGACATTTGAACACTGAAGCTTTCTTT
CASIGHLNTEAFF